One sample yielded the 9 T cell receptor beta chains listed below, sequenced in a study of T cell clonotyping in hematopoietic cell transplantation. The time point was: recipient sample about 28 days before transplant, after cytoreduction. Produced via immunoSEQ multiplex PCR; TCRdb's table is partial and in-frame only. The sample consists of roughly 16,000 clones, just over 90% of them appearing once. Sequenced material: peripheral blood mononuclear cells, taken before stem cell transplant. The receptor source for this set is a young man with biphenotypic leukemia. Some clones in this sample may be carry-over from other donors' samples.

The genes are TRBV20-1 and TRBJ2-5; D gene ambiguous. Germline V gene lookup returns CDR1 DFQATT and CDR2 SNEGSKA (reference sequence). V was trimmed by 3 bases and J by 5 bases, leaving 7 bases between them. The CDR3 totals 11 residues. For the CDR3, the DNA is TGCAGTGCTAGGGGTACGGAGACCCAGTACTTC. This sequence encodes CSARGTETQYF.

The V and J genes are TRBV6-6 and TRBJ1-2, with D unclear. V was trimmed by 7 bases and J by 6 bases, leaving 18 bases between them. This CDR3 has 14 residues. Germline-derived CDR1 and CDR2 are MNHNY and SVGAGI (reference sequence). DNA of the CDR3: TGTGCCAGCATTCCTACAGAGGGTATTAATGGCTACACCTTC. Translating gives CASIPTEGINGYTF.

The chain uses TRBV21-1 and TRBJ2-7; TRBD2, as called in the table, went unchecked against the DNA. TRBV21-1 is a known pseudogene. CDR3 length: 15 residues. CDR3 nucleotides: TGTGCCAGCAGCTTTTCGCGGGGGTGCGCTCGGGAGCAGTACTTC. As protein: CASSFSRGCAREQYF.

The CDR3 region is CASSPSGGGNTQYF. Here the CDR3 DNA reads TGTGCCAGTAGCCCTAGCGGGGGGGGAAATACGCAGTATTTT. The V and J genes are TRBV19 and TRBJ2-3; 12 nucleotides agree with TRBD2. V was clipped by 6 bases and J by 7 bases; unmatched bases: 5. CDR1 is LNHDA and CDR2 is SQIVND in the germline V gene (reference sequence). The CDR3 is 14 residues long. The variable domain in full, completed from reference TRBV19 and TRBJ2-3, reads DGGITQSPKYLFRKEGQNVTLSCEQNLNHDAMYWYRQDPGQGLRLIYYSQIVNDFQKGDIAEGYSVSREKKESFPLTVTSAQKNPTAFYLCASSPSGGGNTQYFGPGTRLTVL.

The chain combines TRBV25-1 with TRBJ1-5; D possibly corresponds to TRBD1 (5 bases). The V and J ends lost 6 bases and 3 bases respectively, with 6 bases between them. The germline V gene has CDR1 MGHDK and CDR2 SYGVNS. CDR3 length equals 12 residues. The DNA for the CDR3 is TGTGCCAGCAGGGGGACCAATCAGCCCCAGCATTTT. It codes for CASRGTNQPQHF.

V gene TRBV15 combines with J gene TRBJ2-7; D call uncertain. This CDR3 region has 14 residues. Per the germline V gene, CDR1 is LNHNV and CDR2 is YYDKDF (reference sequence). V lost 5 bases and J 2 bases, leaving 13 bases between the germline ends. The CDR3 coding sequence is TGTGCCACCAGCCGAAGCTACAGTGCCTACGAGCAGTACTTC. Residues: CATSRSYSAYEQYF.

The rearrangement links TRBV30 to TRBJ1-1; unclear D gene. Looked up from germline, CDR1 is GTSNPN and CDR2 is SVGIG (reference sequence). The CDR3 loop spans 17 amino acids. Trimming removed 0 bases at V and 6 bases at J, with 23 bases between. CDR3 sequence reads: CAWSVRGGSLTLAEAFF. CDR3 DNA sequence: TGTGCCTGGAGTGTACGTGGCGGATCCCTGACCCTAGCTGAAGCTTTCTTT.

This clone came up a few times. The rearrangement uses TRBV10-2 and TRBJ2-2; no definite D call. Between the trimmed V and J ends, which lost 4 bases and 8 bases, there was a span of 14 bases. Germline V CDR1 and CDR2: WSHSY, SAAADI. The CDR3 is 14 residues long. DNA of the CDR3: TGCGCCAGCAGTGGGGCAGCCGGTCCGGGGGAGCTGTTTTTT. Its protein is CASSGAAGPGELFF.

This rearrangement joins TRBV29-1 to TRBJ2-7; tentatively, D is TRBD1 or TRBD2 (5 bases each). The V end was cut by 4 bases, the J end by 4 bases, with 17 bases between. Germline-derived CDR1 and CDR2 are SQVTM and ANQGSEA. The CDR3 spans 14 residues. CDR3 sequence reads: CSVVGDRIHYEQYF. CDR3 DNA: TGCAGCGTTGTGGGGGATCGGATCCATTACGAGCAGTACTTC.